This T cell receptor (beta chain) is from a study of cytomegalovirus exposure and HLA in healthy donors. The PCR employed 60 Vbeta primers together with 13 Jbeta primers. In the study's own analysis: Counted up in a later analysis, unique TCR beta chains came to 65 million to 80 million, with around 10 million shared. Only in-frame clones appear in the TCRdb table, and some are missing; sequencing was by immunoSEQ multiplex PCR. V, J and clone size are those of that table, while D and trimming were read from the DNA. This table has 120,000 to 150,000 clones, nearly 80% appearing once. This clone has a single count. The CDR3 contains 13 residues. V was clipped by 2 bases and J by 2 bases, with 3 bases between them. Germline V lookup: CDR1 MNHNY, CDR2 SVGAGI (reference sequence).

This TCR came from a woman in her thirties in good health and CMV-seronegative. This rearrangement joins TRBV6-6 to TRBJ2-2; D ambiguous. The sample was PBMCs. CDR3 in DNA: TGTGCCAGCAGTTACAGCAACACCGGGGAGCTGTTTTTT. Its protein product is CASSYSNTGELFF.